The 27 T cell receptor beta chains below were found in one sample sequenced in a study of blood T cell repertoires in COVID-19. Sequencing used immunoSEQ multiplex PCR; TCRdb keeps in-frame clones, though not all of them. Counted here are 55,000 to 75,000 clones, roughly four fifths occurring once; the ten biggest clones make up about a tenth. Specimen: peripheral blood. The receptors were gathered from an older man with COVID-19, enrolled during active disease.

J is TRBJ1-4 and V is TRBV5-1; D possibly corresponds to TRBD1 (6 bases). The V gene's germline CDR1 is SGHRS and CDR2 YFSETQ. V lost 7 bases to trimming and J lost 1 base, with 17 bases between them. CDR3 length: 16 residues. The CDR3 reads CASQGQGRGTNEKLFF. CDR3 sequence (DNA): TGCGCCAGCCAGGGCCAGGGGCGAGGAACTAATGAAAAACTGTTTTTT. The variable domain in full, with the rest retrieved from reference TRBV5-1 and TRBJ1-4, is KAGVTQTPRYLIKTRGQQVTLSCSPISGHRSVSWYQQTPGQGLQFLFEYFSETQRNKGNFPGRFSGRQFSNSRSEMNVSTLELGDSALYLCASQGQGRGTNEKLFFGSGTQLSVL.

The rearrangement links TRBV11-2 to TRBJ1-1; tentative D call: TRBD1 (5 bases). The germline CDR1 and CDR2 sequences are SGHAT and FQNNGV. This CDR3 has 16 residues. The V end was cut by 1 base, the J end by 7 bases, with 19 bases between. CDR3 amino acids: CASSLVRPTAPSEAFF. The CDR3 region has the DNA TGTGCCAGCAGCTTAGTCAGGCCGACAGCCCCAAGTGAAGCTTTCTTT.

V gene TRBV15 combines with J gene TRBJ2-1; D may be TRBD2 (5 bases). Germline V lookup: CDR1 LNHNV, CDR2 YYDKDF (reference sequence). CDR3 size: 14 residues. Between the trimmed V and J ends, which lost 2 bases and 4 bases, there was a span of 9 bases. CDR3 sequence: CATSRPGTYNEQFF. The CDR3 DNA is TGTGCCACCAGCAGACCGGGAACTTACAATGAGCAGTTCTTC.

This clone was picked up one time. This chain joins TRBV4-3 and TRBJ1-4, with no clear D. Germline lookup yields CDR1 LGHNA and CDR2 YSLEER. The V end was cut by 0 bases, the J end by 6 bases, with 8 bases between. The CDR3 consists of 14 residues. In DNA form, the CDR3 reads TGCGCCAGCAGCCAAGATGGCGGAGATGAAAAACTGTTTTTT. It translates to CASSQDGGDEKLFF.

This chain joins TRBV7-2 and TRBJ2-5, with 7 bases aligning to TRBD1. This CDR3 is 17 amino acids long. The germline CDR1 and CDR2 sequences are SGHTA and FQGNSA. With V trimmed by 1 base and J by 1 base, 9 bases remained unmatched. CDR3 protein: CASSLEGAGTAQETQYF. The DNA for the CDR3 is TGTGCCAGCAGCTTAGAGGGGGCCGGGACAGCCCAAGAGACCCAGTACTTC.

V gene TRBV7-2 combines with J gene TRBJ2-7; 7 positions match TRBD1. Looked up from germline, CDR1 is SGHTA and CDR2 is FQGNSA. V dropped 7 bases and J dropped 1; count of bases not matched to a gene: 10. The CDR3 extends over 15 amino acids. Here the CDR3 DNA reads TGTGCCAGCACCTTGGGACAGAGGGTTTCCTACGAGCAGTACTTC. Its translation: CASTLGQRVSYEQYF.

The chain employs TRBV29-1 and TRBJ2-1; no firm D call. Trimming pared 1 base from V and 0 bases from J, leaving 7 bases between. The CDR3 sequence is 14 residues long. CDR1 and CDR2 (germline): SQVTM, ANQGSEA. The CDR3 here is CSVEAARSYNEQFF. The CDR3, as DNA: TGCAGCGTTGAAGCAGCGCGCTCCTACAATGAGCAGTTCTTC.

The chain has TRBV4-3 and TRBJ2-1, with TRBD2 identical over 10 bases. V was clipped by 4 bases and J by 6 bases; unmatched bases: 9. The germline CDR1 and CDR2 sequences are LGHNA and YSLEER. The CDR3 loop spans 16 amino acids. The CDR3 reads CASSRNLAGAPNEQFF. CDR3 nucleotides: TGCGCCAGCAGCCGGAACCTAGCGGGAGCTCCCAATGAGCAGTTCTTC.

V and J are TRBV12-3 or TRBV12-4 and TRBJ1-1; no firm D call. V was pared by 2 bases and J by 7 bases, with 11 bases between. The CDR3 spans 13 residues. The CDR3 bases are TGTGCCAGCAGTTTACGGAGGGTTGGTGAAGCTTTCTTT. Protein sequence: CASSLRRVGEAFF.

The rearrangement links TRBV3-1 (or the pseudogene TRBV3-2) to TRBJ1-2; TRBD1 agrees at 9 bases. V shed 1 base and J 6 bases; nucleotides not matched to a gene: 3. The germline CDR1 and CDR2 sequences are LGHDT and YNNKEL (reference sequence). CDR3 length: 14 residues. This CDR3 reads CASSQVQGADGYTF. The CDR3 region has the DNA TGTGCCAGCAGCCAAGTACAGGGGGCTGATGGCTACACCTTC.

CDR3 sequence reads: CASSSTSGGAFSYEQYF. The CDR3 DNA sequence: TGTGCCAGCTCATCGACTAGCGGGGGCGCGTTCTCCTACGAGCAGTACTTC. The chain employs TRBV18 and TRBJ2-7; 12 bases agree with TRBD2. The CDR3 runs 17 residues. V shed 5 bases and J 0 bases; nucleotides not matched to a gene: 8. The germline V gene has CDR1 KGHSH and CDR2 LQKENI.

Remarks on this clone: At one boundary the junction diverges from the germline segment, which might be a read error. V and J are TRBV4-1 and TRBJ1-5; no clear D. Germline CDR1 and CDR2: MGHRA and YSYEKL. This CDR3 is built from 14 residues. CDR3 coding DNA: TGCGCCAGCAGCCCGTACGATAGCAGTCAGCCCCAGCATTTT. This encodes CASSPYDSSQPQHF.

The chain is built from TRBV27 and TRBJ1-6, with 10 bases that match TRBD1. Germline CDR1 MNHEY, CDR2 SMNVEV (reference sequence). CDR3 length: 14 amino acids. Unmatched junction bases numbered 6, after V lost 6 bases and J lost 10 bases. The CDR3, as DNA: TGTGCCAGCAGCCTGGGGACAGGGGCGTCACCCCTCCACTTT. Translation: CASSLGTGASPLHF.

V usage is TRBV4-2 and J usage is TRBJ2-3; D perhaps matches TRBD2 (5 bases). The germline gives CDR1 LGHNA, CDR2 YNFKEQ. The germline V and J ends were trimmed by 0 bases and 14 bases, with 15 bases remaining between them. The CDR3 length is 13 residues. The CDR3 region has the DNA TGTGCCAGCAGCCAAGATAGAAAGGATCGGGGGTATTTT. Protein sequence: CASSQDRKDRGYF.

The chain uses TRBV14 and TRBJ2-2; D is undetermined. CDR1 is SGHDN, CDR2 FVKESK, per germline. V was trimmed by 3 bases and J by 2 bases, leaving 4 bases between them. This CDR3 is 13 amino acids long. CDR3 nucleotide sequence: TGTGCCAGCAGCCATCAAAACACCGGGGAGCTGTTTTTT. Translated: CASSHQNTGELFF.

This clone was found a few times. The J gene is TRBJ1-1, the V gene TRBV7-2, with D unclear. V gave up 3 bases and J gave up 3 bases, with 17 bases separating them. CDR1 SGHTA and CDR2 FQGNSA come from the germline V gene. The CDR3 runs to 16 residues. The CDR3 here is CASSLRPTAGDTEAFF. In DNA, the CDR3 is TGTGCCAGCAGCTTGCGCCCGACCGCGGGAGACACTGAAGCTTTCTTT.

The chain uses TRBV30 and TRBJ1-1, with TRBD1 matching over 9 bases. Germline CDR1 and CDR2: GTSNPN and SVGIG (reference sequence). V was clipped by 2 bases and J by 4 bases; unmatched bases: 5. The CDR3 extends over 14 amino acids. The CDR3 is CAWSRQGEGTEAFF. The DNA of the CDR3 is TGTGCCTGGAGTCGACAGGGGGAAGGCACTGAAGCTTTCTTT.

V is TRBV27 and J is TRBJ2-2, with D maybe TRBD2 (6 bases). Germline values: CDR1 MNHEY, CDR2 SMNVEV (reference sequence). CDR3 size: 16 residues. The CDR3 coding sequence is TGTGCGACCAGAAAGACCAGCGGGCTAAACACCGGGGAGCTGTTTTTT. Translated: CATRKTSGLNTGELFF.

V usage is TRBV6-6 and J usage is TRBJ2-1, with D perhaps TRBD2 (5 bases). Germline V gene lookup returns CDR1 MNHNY and CDR2 SVGAGI (reference sequence). V lost 5 bases, J lost 3 bases, and 8 bases lay in between. The length of the CDR3 is 13 residues. CDR3 residues: CASSLLDYNEQFF. The CDR3 DNA is TGTGCCAGCAGTCTACTAGACTACAATGAGCAGTTCTTC.

DNA for the CDR3: TGTGCCAGCAGCTTAGATCCCGGACAGGGCTTTGAAAAACTGTTTTTT. This gives the protein CASSLDPGQGFEKLFF. The chain has TRBV7-9 and TRBJ1-4, with TRBD1 matching over 8 bases. The CDR3 runs 16 residues. Germline V CDR1 and CDR2: SEHNR, FQNEAQ (reference sequence). The V and J ends lost 1 base and 7 bases, in that order; junction bases with no gene match: 8.

DNA of the CDR3: TGTGCCAGCAGTTACGGGGGGAGCTATGGCTACACCTTC. Translation: CASSYGGSYGYTF. This chain joins TRBV6-5 and TRBJ1-2; TRBD1 might be the D (5 bases). The germline V and J ends were trimmed by 2 bases and 4 bases, with 8 bases remaining between them. Germline CDR1 is MNHEY and CDR2 is SVGAGI. The CDR3 contains 13 residues.

The rearrangement joins TRBV5-4 to TRBJ2-3; 12 bases are a match to TRBD1. The CDR3 loop spans 17 amino acids. From germline, CDR1 is SGHNT and CDR2 YYREEE (reference sequence). V lost 9 bases to trimming and J lost 6 bases; unmatched junction nucleotides: 17. CDR3 coding DNA: TGTGCCACCCCGGGACAGGGGGCGCCGGCGGGAGCCGATACGCAGTATTTT. Its protein product is CATPGQGAPAGADTQYF.

This clone was picked up one time. J is TRBJ1-5 and V is TRBV5-8, with a possible D match to TRBD1 (6 bases). The length of the CDR3 is 15 residues. V lost 4 bases and J 6 bases, leaving 17 bases between the germline ends. The germline CDR1 and CDR2 sequences are SGHTS and YDEGEE. The CDR3 is CASSPQGLSGQPQHF. In DNA, the CDR3 is TGTGCCAGCAGCCCACAGGGTCTGTCCGGTCAGCCCCAGCATTTT.

This clone was found once. The chain has TRBV24-1 and TRBJ2-2, with D possibly being TRBD2 (5 bases). This CDR3 comprises 13 residues. Germline V lookup: CDR1 KGHDR, CDR2 SFDVKD. Trimming left V 1 base short and J 7 bases short, with 6 bases between. The CDR3, as DNA: TGTGCCACCAGTGATTTCGGGGTCGGGGAGCTGTTTTTT. Translation gives CATSDFGVGELFF.

The chain links TRBV2 to TRBJ1-4; D unresolved. The germline V and J ends were trimmed by 4 bases and 7 bases, with 10 bases remaining between them. CDR1 and CDR2 from the germline V gene are SNHLY and FYNNEI. The length of the CDR3 is 13 residues. The CDR3 DNA sequence: TGTGCCAGCAGTGTCGGGGTGGGTGAAAAACTGTTTTTT. Amino acid sequence: CASSVGVGEKLFF.

The rearrangement uses TRBV27 and TRBJ1-6, with 9 bases that match TRBD1. The V and J ends lost 6 bases and 9 bases, in that order; junction bases with no gene match: 6. The CDR3 has 14 residues. Germline CDR1 is MNHEY and CDR2 is SMNVEV (reference sequence). The CDR3 DNA sequence: TGTGCCAGCAGACTTCGACAGGGGGGTTCACCCCTCCACTTT. It is translated as CASRLRQGGSPLHF.

The gene calls are TRBV19 and TRBJ2-2; D gene ambiguous. Germline lookup yields CDR1 LNHDA and CDR2 SQIVND (reference sequence). The CDR3 extends over 14 amino acids. The ends were cut back, 2 bases at V and 0 bases at J, with 4 bases in the middle. The CDR3: CASSILPNTGELFF. The CDR3 bases are TGTGCCAGTAGTATACTACCGAACACCGGGGAGCTGTTTTTT.